These T cell receptor beta chains were read from a single sample in a study of T-cell memory formation after mild COVID-19. From the 5' RACE reads, TCRdb called clonotypes with MiXCR, one entry per CDR3 protein. The table has about 340,000 distinct CDR3 sequences, 13% to 15% seen once. Sequencing used PBMCs or a T cell subset sorted from them (not recorded which). These receptor sequences come from a man between 18 and 35 years old who had mild COVID-19 (a few samples of this study predate the infection). Cell type and time point are not known. Each CDR3 is given with its conserved first and last residue. D genes are given only for firm matches. Not every row has a clone size; where given, it reads once, few, many or a size class.

size,J,D,V,length,CDR3,DNA
few,TRBJ2-7,TRBD1,TRBV19,14,CASSLRGTAYEQYF,TGTGCCAGTAGTCTACGAGGGACAGCCTACGAGCAGTACTTC
few,TRBJ2-3,.,TRBV6-5,15,CASSYWGGVADTQYF,TGTGCCAGCAGTTACTGGGGTGGTGTGGCAGATACGCAGTATTTT
.,TRBJ2-5,TRBD2,TRBV5-1,15,CASSLVGGGGETQYF,TGCGCCAGCAGCTTGGTTGGCGGGGGTGGAGAGACCCAGTACTTC
.,TRBJ2-5,.,TRBV29-1,13,CSVGGSAGETQYF,TGCAGCGTTGGAGGTAGCGCCGGCGAGACCCAGTACTTC
.,TRBJ1-5,TRBD1,TRBV29-1,14,CSVRDRGLGQPQHF,TGCAGCGTCCGGGACAGGGGGCTCGGGCAGCCCCAGCATTTT
many,TRBJ2-3,.,TRBV5-1,14,CASSYDGGKDTQYF,TGCGCCAGCAGCTACGACGGAGGTAAAGATACGCAGTATTTT
.,TRBJ1-6,TRBD1,TRBV5-6,15,CASSPTGGGDSPLHF,TGTGCCAGCAGCCCCACAGGGGGAGGAGATTCACCCCTCCACTTT
many,TRBJ2-5,.,TRBV5-1,14,CASSEPGSRETQYF,TGCGCCAGCAGCGAGCCAGGGAGTCGAGAGACCCAGTACTTC
.,TRBJ2-7,.,TRBV11-2,14,CASSLEGHSYEQYF,TGTGCCAGCAGCTTAGAGGGACACTCCTACGAGCAGTACTTC
.,TRBJ2-3,TRBD1,TRBV12-3/TRBV12-4,16,CASTTGQVSSTDTQYF,TGTGCCAGCACCACTGGACAGGTTTCTAGCACAGATACGCAGTATTTT
few,TRBJ1-6,TRBD1,TRBV11-2,16,CASSLDSGTGDLPLHF,TGTGCCAGCAGCTTAGATTCCGGGACAGGGGATTTACCCCTCCACTTT
few,TRBJ1-2,TRBD1,TRBV4-2,16,CASSQEEWQGANGYTF,TGTGCCAGCAGCCAAGAGGAGTGGCAGGGGGCGAATGGCTACACCTTC
few,TRBJ2-1,.,TRBV11-1,16,CASSSRDGNRYNEQFF,TGTGCCAGCAGCTCCCGGGACGGGAACCGTTACAATGAGCAGTTCTTC
few,TRBJ2-3,.,TRBV5-6,15,CASSLGGYRRDTQYF,TGTGCCAGCAGCCTTGGGGGGTATCGGAGAGATACGCAGTATTTT
many,TRBJ2-1,.,TRBV5-1,15,CASSLAPDVVNEQFF,TGCGCCAGCAGCTTGGCTCCGGACGTCGTTAATGAGCAGTTCTTC
few,TRBJ2-7,.,TRBV11-2,11,CASTHIDEQYF,TGTGCCAGCACCCACATTGACGAGCAGTACTTC
many,TRBJ2-5,.,TRBV5-1,11,CASSLEVTQYF,TGCGCCAGCAGCTTGGAGGTGACCCAGTACTTC
.,TRBJ1-2,TRBD1,TRBV20-1,14,CSASAGQGTYGYTF,TGCAGTGCTAGTGCGGGACAGGGGACCTATGGCTACACCTTC
many,TRBJ2-2,.,TRBV24-1,13,CATSDLDTGELFF,TGTGCCACCAGTGATTTGGACACCGGGGAGCTGTTTTTT
few,TRBJ1-4,.,TRBV12-3/TRBV12-4,14,CASSLARSVVELFF,TGTGCCAGCAGTTTAGCGCGGAGCGTGGTGGAACTGTTTTTT
.,TRBJ2-2,.,TRBV12-3/TRBV12-4,14,CASRSIPNTGELFF,TGTGCCAGCAGGTCCATACCGAACACCGGGGAGCTGTTTTTT
few,TRBJ1-1,.,TRBV24-1,12,CATSDLRKEAFF,TGTGCCACCAGTGATTTAAGAAAGGAAGCTTTCTTT
.,TRBJ1-2,TRBD1,TRBV18,15,CASSPGTGRRDGYTF,TGTGCCAGCTCACCCGGGACAGGGAGACGGGATGGCTACACCTTC
.,TRBJ1-3,.,TRBV10-2,13,CASSEVPGNTIYF,TGCGCCAGCAGTGAAGTTCCTGGAAACACCATATATTTT
few,TRBJ2-7,TRBD2,TRBV6-2/TRBV6-3,16,CASSPHSGGLTYEQYF,TGTGCCAGCAGTCCACATAGCGGGGGGCTGACCTACGAGCAGTACTTC
few,TRBJ1-1,TRBD1,TRBV24-1,15,CAADRVPRMNTEAFF,TGTGCCGCCGACAGGGTCCCCCGAATGAACACTGAAGCTTTCTTT
many,TRBJ2-3,TRBD1,TRBV7-9,13,CASLQGPTDTQYF,TGTGCCAGCCTACAGGGGCCCACAGATACGCAGTATTTT
.,TRBJ1-6,TRBD1,TRBV6-5,14,CASSYGQGGSPLHF,TGTGCCAGCAGTTACGGGCAGGGGGGGTCACCCCTCCACTTT
few,TRBJ1-4,.,TRBV5-1,15,CASSLLGGWNEKLFF,TGCGCCAGCAGCTTATTGGGGGGATGGAATGAAAAACTGTTTTTT
.,TRBJ1-6,.,TRBV20-1,13,CSARTRQSSPLHF,TGCAGTGCGAGAACGCGACAGTCTTCACCCCTCCACTTT
few,TRBJ2-5,TRBD2,TRBV20-1,16,CSARVASGGIQETQYF,TGCAGTGCTAGAGTCGCTAGCGGGGGGATACAAGAGACCCAGTACTTC
few,TRBJ2-1,TRBD1,TRBV29-1,14,CSVEGQGSYNEQFF,TGCAGCGTTGAAGGACAGGGATCCTACAATGAGCAGTTCTTC
.,TRBJ2-4,.,TRBV12-3/TRBV12-4,12,CASSFTRNIQYF,TGTGCCAGCAGTTTCACAAGAAACATTCAGTACTTC
.,TRBJ2-5,.,TRBV6-2/TRBV6-3,14,CASSPVSVQETQYF,TGTGCCAGCAGTCCCGTTTCGGTACAAGAGACCCAGTACTTC
.,TRBJ1-2,TRBD1,TRBV4-2,14,CASSQERDSYGYTF,TGTGCCAGCAGCCAAGAACGGGACAGTTATGGCTACACCTTC
.,TRBJ2-7,TRBD1,TRBV5-4,13,CASTWDRVGEQYF,TGTGCCAGCACCTGGGACAGGGTCGGCGAGCAGTACTTC
few,TRBJ2-1,TRBD2,TRBV30,13,CAWSDSGYNEQFF,TGTGCCTGGAGTGATAGCGGGTACAATGAGCAGTTCTTC
.,TRBJ1-2,TRBD1,TRBV29-1,11,CTGQGAAGYTF,TGCACCGGACAGGGGGCGGCTGGCTACACCTTC
few,TRBJ1-2,.,TRBV24-1,15,CATSTTGTAAYGYTF,TGTGCCACCAGTACTACCGGCACCGCGGCCTATGGCTACACCTTC
.,TRBJ2-7,TRBD1,TRBV6-5,15,CASSYGQGTTYEQYF,TGTGCCAGCAGTTATGGACAGGGGACGACCTACGAGCAGTACTTC
few,TRBJ2-2,.,TRBV7-9,13,CASSLSVTGELFF,TGTGCCAGCAGCTTATCAGTCACCGGGGAGCTGTTTTTT
few,TRBJ1-5,.,TRBV9,13,CASSTGVEQPQHF,TGTGCCAGCAGCACCGGGGTAGAACAGCCCCAGCATTTT
many,TRBJ2-3,.,TRBV20-1,12,CSAPGPGDTQYF,TGCAGTGCTCCCGGACCGGGGGATACGCAGTATTTT
few,TRBJ2-3,TRBD1,TRBV2,14,CASKARQGADTQYF,TGTGCCAGCAAGGCACGACAGGGGGCAGATACGCAGTATTTT
.,TRBJ2-1,TRBD2,TRBV24-1,13,CATSDGLVSEQFF,TGTGCCACCAGTGATGGACTAGTTTCTGAGCAGTTCTTC
.,TRBJ2-7,.,TRBV18,18,CASSPGRIQGGDPYEQYF,TGTGCCAGCTCACCAGGGCGGATCCAGGGGGGTGACCCCTACGAGCAGTACTTC
few,TRBJ2-6,.,TRBV6-5,15,CASSYDGTGANVLTF,TGTGCCAGCAGTTACGACGGGACGGGGGCCAACGTCCTGACTTTC
few,TRBJ2-7,TRBD2,TRBV12-3/TRBV12-4,14,CASSPSGLAVEQYF,TGTGCCAGCAGCCCTTCGGGACTAGCGGTCGAGCAGTACTTC
.,TRBJ1-1,.,TRBV6-5,13,CASSWGQNTEAFF,TGTGCCAGCAGTTGGGGACAGAACACTGAAGCTTTCTTT
.,TRBJ2-3,.,TRBV24-1,15,CATSDFWQGSDTQYF,TGTGCCACCAGTGATTTCTGGCAGGGCTCAGATACGCAGTATTTT
few,TRBJ2-5,TRBD2,TRBV20-1,14,CSAPGLAGGQTQYF,TGCAGTGCTCCTGGACTAGCGGGGGGGCAGACCCAGTACTTC
.,TRBJ1-5,TRBD1,TRBV7-9,15,CASSSTQGVGRPQHF,TGTGCCAGCAGCTCGACTCAGGGGGTAGGTCGGCCCCAGCATTTT